This is a list of T cell receptor beta chains from one sample in a study of T cell responses to AZD1222 COVID-19 vaccine. Assay: immunoSEQ multiplex PCR; the TCRdb copy retains only in-frame clones and omits some. The table shows roughly 100,000 clones, with roughly 90% occurring only once. The sequenced sample was peripheral blood, obtained on day 0 of AZD1222 vaccination. Receptors were obtained from an adult in good health. Each CDR3 is given with its conserved first and last residue. D genes are given only for firm matches. Clone size is not always given. Where it is, it says once, few, many or a class for expanded clones.

V gene	J gene	D gene	clone size	CDR3 protein	CDR3 DNA
TRBV18	TRBJ2-7	-	-	CASSPQENYEQYF	TGTGCCAGCTCACCACAGGAGAACTACGAGCAGTACTTC
TRBV19	TRBJ1-1	-	-	CASSLLTGRAFF	TGTGCCAGTAGTCTCCTGACAGGTAGAGCTTTCTTT
TRBV11-3	TRBJ2-3	-	few	CASSSTETSGGTVGTDTQYF	TGTGCCAGCAGCTCGACCGAGACTAGTGGGGGGACAGTGGGCACAGATACGCAGTATTTT
TRBV18	TRBJ2-5	-	-	CASSPYQETQYF	TGTGCCAGCTCACCATATCAAGAGACCCAGTACTTC
TRBV29-1	TRBJ1-3	-	medium-sized	CSVEQSSSGNTIYF	TGCAGCGTTGAACAGTCCAGCTCTGGAAACACCATATATTTT
TRBV29-1	TRBJ2-7	-	-	CSVESGGTYEQYF	TGCAGCGTTGAATCTGGGGGAACCTACGAGCAGTACTTC
TRBV19	TRBJ2-3	TRBD2	-	CASSIGGLAGGGADTQYF	TGTGCCAGTAGTATCGGCGGGCTAGCGGGGGGGGGCGCAGATACGCAGTATTTT
TRBV19	TRBJ1-5	-	-	CASSIGQNGRYSNQPQHF	TGTGCCAGTAGTATCGGGCAGAACGGCCGATATAGCAATCAGCCCCAGCATTTT
TRBV12-3/TRBV12-4	TRBJ2-3	-	-	CASRGDTQYF	TGTGCCAGCAGGGGGGATACGCAGTATTTT
TRBV19	TRBJ2-5	-	few	CASSIVGGKGETQYF	TGTGCCAGTAGTATAGTTGGGGGCAAGGGGGAGACCCAGTACTTC
TRBV6-6	TRBJ2-7	TRBD1	-	CASRQTGARAYEQYF	TGTGCCAGCAGACAGACAGGGGCGAGGGCCTACGAGCAGTACTTC
TRBV18	TRBJ2-7	-	-	CASSPPGSSYEQYF	TGTGCCAGCTCACCTCCGGGCAGCTCCTACGAGCAGTACTTC
TRBV4-2	TRBJ2-1	-	once	CASSHPGAGNEQFF	TGTGCCAGCAGCCACCCCGGGGCCGGCAATGAGCAGTTCTTC
TRBV2	TRBJ1-5	-	-	CASSAQHNQPQHF	TGTGCCAGCAGTGCCCAGCACAATCAGCCCCAGCATTTT
TRBV9	TRBJ1-1	TRBD1	-	CASSASGGLSMNTEAFF	TGTGCCAGCAGCGCCTCAGGGGGCCTCTCCATGAACACTGAAGCTTTCTTT
TRBV7-9	TRBJ1-3	-	-	CASSLDPHRAIYF	TGTGCCAGCAGCCTAGACCCCCACCGGGCCATATATTTT
TRBV24-1	TRBJ2-2	-	-	CATSDGPLNTGELFF	TGTGCCACCAGTGACGGACCCTTGAACACCGGGGAGCTGTTTTTT